This T cell receptor (beta chain) comes out of a study of OX40 agonist ivuxolimab in advanced cancers. Study overall: Dose-escalation subjects each had hepatocellular carcinoma, melanoma, renal cell or head and neck cancer. The eligibility criteria allowed prior anti-PD-1, anti-PD-L1 or anti-CTLA-4 therapy, and 40% had some.

V lost 1 base, J lost 5 bases, and 7 bases lay in between. The CDR3 totals 13 residues. The germline V gene encodes CDR1 SGHNT and CDR2 YENEEA. Study results and limitations: Clonal expansion from baseline to week 6 occurred in both CD4+ and CD8+ T cells.

As regards this clone: Its target is not known.

The repertoire was sequenced with immunoSEQ multiplex PCR; TCRdb's copy has only in-frame clones and lacks some. The profile shows 25,000 to 35,000 clones, more than 75% of them singletons. Specimen: CD4+ or CD8+ T cells sorted from blood, collected in a trial of the OX40 agonist ivuxolimab. The chain carries TRBV11-3 and TRBJ2-3; D is undetermined. The TCR sequence derives from an adult with an advanced solid tumor such as melanoma, head and neck, liver or kidney cancer. The CDR3: CASSLAPGDTQYF. The CDR3 DNA reads TGTGCCAGCAGCTTAGCGCCGGGAGATACGCAGTATTTT. Complete variable domain (other parts from reference TRBV11-3 and TRBJ2-3): EAGVVQSPRYKIIEKKQPVAFWCNPISGHNTLYWYLQNLGQGPELLIRYENEEAVDDSQLPKDRFSAERLKGVDSTLKIQPAELGDSAVYLCASSLAPGDTQYFGPGTRLTVL.